This entry lists 3 T cell receptor beta chains sequenced from one sample in a study of shared clonotypes between healthy human individuals. Sequencing used immunoSEQ multiplex PCR; TCRdb keeps in-frame clones, though not all of them. The repertoire holds 550,000 to 800,000 clones, roughly 91% seen once, with 30% to 40% in the top ten. The sequenced sample consisted of memory CD8+ T cells from PBMCs. The subset is: CD45RO+ cells pooled with CCR7-negative TemRA cells. These receptors came from a man aged 18-30 years in good health. Some clones in this sample may be carry-over from other donors' samples.

This chain links TRBV5-4 with TRBJ2-7; 7 positions match TRBD1. The CDR3 totals 15 residues. Germline lookup yields CDR1 SGHNT and CDR2 YYREEE (reference sequence). V shed 4 bases and J 6 bases; nucleotides not matched to a gene: 13. As DNA, the CDR3 is TGTGCCAGCAGCAATCCACGACAGGGCTTGGGCGAGCAGTACTTC. Translation: CASSNPRQGLGEQYF.

The rearrangement joins TRBV4-1 to TRBJ2-7, with 7 bases aligning to TRBD1. CDR3 length: 14 residues. In germline, CDR1 is MGHRA, CDR2 YSYEKL. Trimming cost V 5 bases and J 6 bases; bases outside gene matches: 10. CDR3 DNA: TGCGCCAGCAGCGAACGACAGGGTATGGCCGAGCAGTACTTC. Translating it yields CASSERQGMAEQYF.

The J gene is TRBJ2-2, the V gene TRBV6-1; D is unclear. Germline V lookup: CDR1 MNHNS, CDR2 SASEGT. V dropped 5 bases and J dropped 3 bases, with 4 bases sitting between them. This CDR3 has 12 amino acids. The CDR3 loop is CASSTYTGELFF. CDR3 sequence (DNA): TGTGCCAGCAGTACATACACCGGGGAGCTGTTTTTT.